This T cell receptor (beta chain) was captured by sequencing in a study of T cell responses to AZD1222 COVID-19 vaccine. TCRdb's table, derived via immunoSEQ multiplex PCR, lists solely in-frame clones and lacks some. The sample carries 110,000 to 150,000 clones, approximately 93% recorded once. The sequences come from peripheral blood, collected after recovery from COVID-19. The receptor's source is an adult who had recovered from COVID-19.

In DNA, the CDR3 is TGCGCCAGCCGTTTAACAGGGACCTTCGACGAGCAGTACTTC. It translates to CASRLTGTFDEQYF. This rearrangement joins TRBV5-1 to TRBJ2-7, with a possible D match to TRBD1 (6 bases). Trimming stripped 7 bases from V and 5 bases from J, with 19 bases between. Per the germline V gene, CDR1 is SGHRS and CDR2 is YFSETQ. CDR3 size: 14 residues.